Each of the 22 T cell receptor beta chains below was sequenced from the same sample in a study of blood T cells in healthy people across ages. With a J-beta primer mix and a sample-barcoded 5' primer, a second PCR ran roughly 6 to 11 cycles. One entry per CDR3 protein results from TCRdb running MiXCR on the 5' RACE reads. The table has 700,000 to 1,000,000 distinct CDR3 sequences, around 42% seen once. Sequences were obtained from blood. All receptors come from a man aged 55 to 70 in good health.

In this sample, this clonotype turned up many times. The V call is TRBV7-2, the J call TRBJ2-4, with TRBD2 matching over 15 bases. The CDR3 totals 17 residues. With V trimmed by 5 bases and J by 7 bases, 9 bases remained unmatched. From germline, CDR1 is SGHTA and CDR2 FQGNSA. The CDR3 protein is CASSPGTSGGPRNIQYF. The CDR3 nucleotides read TGTGCCAGCAGCCCCGGGACTAGCGGGGGGCCGAGGAACATTCAGTACTTC.

The chain employs TRBV9 and TRBJ1-4, with D tentatively TRBD1 (6 bases). The CDR3 extends over 17 amino acids. Germline CDR1 reads SGDLS; CDR2 reads YYNGEE. V was clipped by 0 bases and J by 4 bases, with 16 bases between them. CDR3 loop: CASSVGPYRELNEKLFF. CDR3 coding DNA: TGTGCCAGCAGCGTAGGACCTTACAGGGAGCTTAATGAAAAACTGTTTTTT.

This clonotype has more than one count but fewer than ten. The rearrangement joins TRBV20-1 to TRBJ1-2; 8 positions agree with TRBD1. Germline-derived CDR1 and CDR2 are DFQATT and SNEGSKA (reference sequence). CDR3 length: 12 amino acids. The V and J ends lost 4 bases and 4 bases, in that order; junction bases with no gene match: 2. CDR3 sequence (DNA): TGCAGTGCTAAGACAGGGGTCTATGGCTACACCTTC. Translating it yields CSAKTGVYGYTF.

This clonotype was recorded a few times. The rearrangement joins TRBV20-1 to TRBJ2-5; TRBD2 matches 9 bases. The CDR3 loop spans 17 amino acids. Germline lookup yields CDR1 DFQATT and CDR2 SNEGSKA (reference sequence). Germline trimming cut 4 bases from V and 5 bases from J; bases unmatched to any gene: 17. CDR3 DNA sequence: TGCAGTGCTATGAAATCTAGCGGGGTACTTGTTGTGGAGACCCAGTACTTC. Protein product: CSAMKSSGVLVVETQYF.

The V call is TRBV7-6, the J call TRBJ1-1; weak D call: TRBD1 (6 bases). The V end was cut by 5 bases, the J end by 4 bases, with 14 bases between. CDR3 length: 14 residues. CDR1 is SGHVS, CDR2 FNYEAQ, per germline. The CDR3 DNA sequence: TGTGCCAGCAGCCCCGGGGGGGCGCGCACTGAAGCTTTCTTT. This codes for CASSPGGARTEAFF.

The chain links TRBV12-3 or TRBV12-4 to TRBJ2-5, with a possible D match to TRBD1 (6 bases). The CDR3 loop spans 15 amino acids. Trimming stripped 2 bases from V and 7 bases from J, with 17 bases between. The CDR3 region has the DNA TGTGCCAGCAGTTTAACCTATACGCGAGGGGGGACCCAGTACTTC. This encodes CASSLTYTRGGTQYF.

The chain recombines TRBV3-1 with TRBJ2-7, with D possibly TRBD2 on 7 matching bases. The CDR3 sequence is 14 residues long. Germline lookup yields CDR1 LGHDT and CDR2 YNNKEL (reference sequence). V was shortened by 4 bases and J by 4 bases, with 14 bases between the two germline ends. The CDR3 reads CASSPGGSRYEQYF. CDR3 nucleotides: TGTGCCAGCAGCCCGGGGGGCTCCCGTTACGAGCAGTACTTC.

This sequence joins TRBV9 and TRBJ2-1; TRBD2 might be the D (7 bases). This CDR3 region has 15 residues. Trimming pared 1 base from V and 2 bases from J, leaving 10 bases between. Germline values: CDR1 SGDLS, CDR2 YYNGEE. CDR3 DNA: TGTGCCAGCAGCGTAAGCGGGACACCCTACAATGAGCAGTTCTTC. It translates to CASSVSGTPYNEQFF.

Only a few counts were recorded for this clonotype. This chain uses TRBV12-3 or TRBV12-4 with TRBJ2-7; D might be TRBD1 (5 bases). Between the trimmed V and J ends, which lost 2 bases and 1 base, there was a span of 18 bases. This CDR3 is built from 17 residues. For the CDR3, the DNA is TGTGCCAGCAGTTTAATGTCGTGGGTACAGGAGTCCTACGAGCAGTACTTC. Its translation is CASSLMSWVQESYEQYF.

With respect to this clonotype: At one boundary the junction diverges from the germline segment, which might be a read error. This chain uses TRBV4-3 with TRBJ2-3, with D possibly being TRBD2 (5 bases). CDR1 is LGHNA, CDR2 YSLEER, per germline. CDR3 length equals 16 residues. Here the CDR3 DNA reads TGCGCCAGCAGCCAAGAAGTACGGTCTAGCACAGATACACAGTATTTT. This encodes CASSQEVRSSTDTQYF.

The V and J genes are TRBV6-1 and TRBJ2-1; D not certain. TRBJ2-7 explains the end of the DNA better; the J call may be wrong. Germline CDR1 and CDR2: MNHNS and SASEGT. The CDR3 spans 15 residues. CDR3: CASRGFTPGYNEQYF. DNA for the CDR3: TGTGCCAGCAGGGGCTTCACACCCGGTTACAATGAGCAGTACTTC.

The genes are TRBV7-9 and TRBJ2-7; D gene unclear. CDR3 length: 11 amino acids. Germline assignment: CDR1 SEHNR and CDR2 FQNEAQ (reference sequence). The V end lost 7 bases, the J end lost 5 bases, and 9 bases lay between the germline ends. CDR3 protein: CASTSGDEQYF. DNA for the CDR3: TGTGCCAGCACCTCAGGAGACGAGCAGTACTTC.

This chain connects TRBV14 to TRBJ1-1, with D tentatively TRBD1 (5 bases). Trimming shortened V by 1 base and J by 1 base, and 10 bases separated the two germline ends. Looked up from germline, CDR1 is SGHDN and CDR2 is FVKESK. This CDR3 has 15 amino acids. Here the CDR3 DNA reads TGTGCCAGCAGCCAAGCAAGGGGCCCGAACACTGAAGCTTTCTTT. Its translation: CASSQARGPNTEAFF.

The chain joins TRBV10-2 to TRBJ2-7; 8 bases line up with TRBD1. V shed 7 bases, J shed 7 bases, and the junction held 18 bases outside the gene matches. From germline, CDR1 is WSHSY and CDR2 SAAADI. This CDR3 region has 16 residues. CDR3 sequence (DNA): TGCGCCAGCAAATTTGTTCCTGACAGGGGCTCGGGAGAGCAGTACTTC. It yields the protein CASKFVPDRGSGEQYF.

This clonotype came up a few times. The chain employs TRBV7-2 and TRBJ2-1; tentatively, D is TRBD2 (5 bases). V dropped 1 base and J dropped 5 bases, with 12 bases sitting between them. Germline V gene data show CDR1 as SGHTA and CDR2 as FQGNSA. This CDR3 spans 15 amino acids. CDR3 sequence (DNA): TGTGCCAGCAGCTTAGTCGGGCGAGGGAACAATGAGCAGTTCTTC. This gives the protein CASSLVGRGNNEQFF.

The chain has TRBV20-1 and TRBJ2-7; TRBD1 agrees at 7 bases. The ends lost 5 bases at V and 3 bases at J; junction bases unmatched: 10. The CDR3 contains 14 residues. CDR1 is DFQATT and CDR2 is SNEGSKA in the germline V gene (reference sequence). The CDR3 DNA reads as TGCAGTGCTCCCGAGACAGACAGGGTCTACGAGCAGTACTTC. Translation gives CSAPETDRVYEQYF.

This clonotype was detected only a few times. V gene TRBV20-1 combines with J gene TRBJ2-1, with 13 bases aligning to TRBD2. Germline CDR1 DFQATT, CDR2 SNEGSKA (reference sequence). Germline trimming cut 6 bases from V and 10 bases from J; bases unmatched to any gene: 9. The CDR3 contains 14 residues. CDR3 sequence reads: CSAFTGLAGIEQFF. Here the CDR3 DNA reads TGCAGTGCCTTTACGGGACTAGCGGGGATAGAGCAGTTCTTC.

This clonotype has just a few counts. The chain combines TRBV7-8 with TRBJ2-7; possible D gene TRBD1, 6 bases. Looked up from germline, CDR1 is SGHVS and CDR2 is FQNEAQ. Trimming removed 5 bases at V and 3 bases at J, with 11 bases between. The CDR3 is made up of 13 amino acids. The CDR3 DNA reads TGTGCCAGCAGCGCAGAGGGGGACTACGAGCAGTACTTC. This gives the protein CASSAEGDYEQYF.

Only a few counts were recorded for this clonotype. The chain uses TRBV7-8 and TRBJ1-2; D is uncertain. Trimming cost V 5 bases and J 5 bases, with 21 bases left between them. Germline-derived CDR1 and CDR2 are SGHVS and FQNEAQ. The CDR3 sequence is 16 residues long. The CDR3 region is CASSITRTRERYGYTF. CDR3 DNA: TGTGCCAGCAGCATTACCAGGACCAGAGAGCGGTATGGCTACACCTTC.

The rearrangement links TRBV9 to TRBJ2-5; no clear D gene. The CDR3 spans 12 residues. The germline V gene encodes CDR1 SGDLS and CDR2 YYNGEE. The germline V and J ends were trimmed by 4 bases and 7 bases, with 11 bases remaining between them. The CDR3 protein is CASSPNSGTQYF. The CDR3, as DNA: TGTGCCAGCAGCCCCAACTCAGGGACCCAGTACTTC.

The CDR3, as DNA: TGTGCCAGCAGCCCCCAGGTGGGCGGGGGCTCCTACGAGCAGTACTTC. It is translated as CASSPQVGGGSYEQYF. V and J are TRBV3-1 and TRBJ2-7; 7 nucleotides match TRBD2. This CDR3 comprises 16 residues. Germline trimming cut 4 bases from V and 0 bases from J; bases unmatched to any gene: 9. CDR1 is LGHDT, CDR2 YNNKEL, per germline (reference sequence).

This clonotype was observed a few times. The chain couples TRBV6-6 to TRBJ1-2; TRBD1 is a possible D gene (5 bases). The CDR3 covers 13 residues. The V and J ends lost 5 bases and 6 bases respectively, with 13 bases between them. CDR1 and CDR2 (germline): MNHNY, SVGAGI (reference sequence). For the CDR3, the DNA is TGTGCCAGCAGTCTAACCAGGGTGGATGGCTACACCTTC. Translation: CASSLTRVDGYTF.